Included here is one T cell receptor beta chain sequence, with context. In this sample, this clone turned up once. There is no known antigen for this receptor. No quality values exist for individual bases; no much larger clone is one base distant. Preparation of the library involved the immunoSEQ multiplex PCR assay. The published analysis was carried out like this. A statistical classification framework was developed to diagnose cytomegalovirus status using the catalog of TCR beta chain sequences. Sourced from immuneACCESS, this table was stored by TCRdb with only in-frame sequences that have V and J called. A share of the clones is absent; for the studies checked, an unresolved V gene accounts for under half, and the remainder has no known explanation. That table furnishes V, J and clone size, whereas the DNA furnished D and trimming. The sample table shows 110,000 to 150,000 clones, and roughly 89% are seen once. 9% of the sample is taken by the ten largest.

These data belong to a study of cytomegalovirus exposure and HLA in healthy donors (dated by TCRdb to about 2017). Regarding the research as a whole: The 666 repertoires of the first cohort and the 120 validation repertoires were produced on the same platform, according to a later analysis. The study combined high-throughput TCR immunosequencing, statistical association of individual TCRs with disease status, and machine learning to predict cytomegalovirus infection status. The study aimed to test whether signatures of past pathogen exposure could be identified by cataloging public T cell receptors. Along with the approximately 700-subject first cohort, a separate validation cohort of roughly 110 different subjects was used. Results the study describes overall, beyond this receptor: A few of the identified cytomegalovirus-associated TCR beta chains were confirmed in vitro to be specific for cytomegalovirus antigens. Of the cluster scores, about 94% were above 0 in a later analysis, which found that TCRs clustered in the first cohort also tended to co-occur in the approximately 120 validation repertoires. The study gave a list of some 150 TCR beta chains associated with cytomegalovirus. The authors suggested that the approach could potentially be extended to other disease states and immunological phenotypes. Across donors, most TCR sequences were observed very rarely, whereas some public TCRs were present in many individuals. A later analysis lacked HLA typing for the validation cohort, so it scored co-occurrence in that cohort across all 130 or so repertoires. In both the original and validation cohorts, the classifier was reported to diagnose cytomegalovirus status with high specificity and sensitivity.

V loses 2 bases at its end and J loses 5 bases; junction bases beyond the gene matches: 7. CDR1 and CDR2 (MNHNY, SVGAGI) derive from the germline V gene (reference sequence). The CDR3 measures 15 amino acids from cysteine to phenylalanine. Only the CDR3 region is kept as DNA, spanning 45 bases read in frame from base 1. Separate from the roughly 650-subject first cohort, the validation cohort of roughly 130 subjects was the group to which the donors belonged. The source is a woman aged 18-35 years in good health and CMV-seropositive. The rearrangement joined TRBV6-6 to TRBJ1-1; 8 central nucleotides agree with TRBD1. What was sequenced was PBMCs. CDR3 reads: CASSYPGQGDTEAFF. The bases are TGTGCCAGCAGTTACCCTGGACAGGGAGATACTGAAGCTTTCTTT.